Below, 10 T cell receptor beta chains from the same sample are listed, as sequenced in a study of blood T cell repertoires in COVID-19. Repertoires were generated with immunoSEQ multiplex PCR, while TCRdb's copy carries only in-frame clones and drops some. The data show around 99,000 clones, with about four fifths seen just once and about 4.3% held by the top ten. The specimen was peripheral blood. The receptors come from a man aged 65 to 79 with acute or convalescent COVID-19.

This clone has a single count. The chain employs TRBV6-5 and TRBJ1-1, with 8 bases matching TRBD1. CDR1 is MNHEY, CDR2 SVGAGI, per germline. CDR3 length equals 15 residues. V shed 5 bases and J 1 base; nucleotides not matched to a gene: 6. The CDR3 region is CASSHRTGSNTEAFF. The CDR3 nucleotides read TGTGCCAGCAGTCATCGGACAGGGTCGAACACTGAAGCTTTCTTT.

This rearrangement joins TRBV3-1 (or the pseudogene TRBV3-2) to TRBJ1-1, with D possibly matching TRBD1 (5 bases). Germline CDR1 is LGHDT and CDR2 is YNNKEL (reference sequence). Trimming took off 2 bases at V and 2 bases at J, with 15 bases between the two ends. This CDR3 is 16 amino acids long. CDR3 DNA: TGTGCCAGCAGCCAATTCGCGACGGGGGGTAACACTGAAGCTTTCTTT. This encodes CASSQFATGGNTEAFF.

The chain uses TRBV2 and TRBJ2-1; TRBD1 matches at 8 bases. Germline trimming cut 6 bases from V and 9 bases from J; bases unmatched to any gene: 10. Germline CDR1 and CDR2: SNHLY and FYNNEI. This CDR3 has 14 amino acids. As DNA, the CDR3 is TGTGCCAGCAGCGACCTCCAGGGGGCGGGTGAGCAGTTCTTC. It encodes CASSDLQGAGEQFF.

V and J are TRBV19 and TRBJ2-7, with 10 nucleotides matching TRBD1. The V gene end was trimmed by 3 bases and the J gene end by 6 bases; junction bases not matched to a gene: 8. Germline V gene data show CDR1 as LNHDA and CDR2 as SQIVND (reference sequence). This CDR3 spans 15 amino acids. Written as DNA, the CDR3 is TGTGCCAGTAGTATTAAAGGGACAGGGGTTCGCGAGCAGTACTTC. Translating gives CASSIKGTGVREQYF.

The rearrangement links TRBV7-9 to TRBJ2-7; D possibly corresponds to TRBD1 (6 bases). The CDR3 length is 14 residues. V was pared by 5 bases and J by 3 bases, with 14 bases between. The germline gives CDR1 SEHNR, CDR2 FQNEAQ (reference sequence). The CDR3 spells CASSPRGRLYEQYF. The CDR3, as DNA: TGTGCCAGCAGCCCAAGGGGGAGACTCTACGAGCAGTACTTC.

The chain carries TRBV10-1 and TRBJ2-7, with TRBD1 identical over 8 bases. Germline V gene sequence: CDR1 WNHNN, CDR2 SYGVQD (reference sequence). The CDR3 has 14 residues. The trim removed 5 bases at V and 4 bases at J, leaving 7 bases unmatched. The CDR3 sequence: CASSSGQGSYEQYF. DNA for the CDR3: TGCGCCAGCAGTTCAGGACAGGGCTCGTACGAGCAGTACTTC.

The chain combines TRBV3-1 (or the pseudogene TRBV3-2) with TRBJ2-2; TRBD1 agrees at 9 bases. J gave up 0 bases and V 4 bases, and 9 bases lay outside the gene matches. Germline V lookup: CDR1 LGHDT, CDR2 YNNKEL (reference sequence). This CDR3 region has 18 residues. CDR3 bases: TGTGCCAGCAGCCCGATTTTAACAGGGGGCTCGAACACCGGGGAGCTGTTTTTT. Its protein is CASSPILTGGSNTGELFF.

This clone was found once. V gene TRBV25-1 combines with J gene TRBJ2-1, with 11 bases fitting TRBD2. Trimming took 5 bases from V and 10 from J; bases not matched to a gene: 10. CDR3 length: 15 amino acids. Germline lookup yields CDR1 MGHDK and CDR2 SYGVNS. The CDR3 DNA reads TGTGCCAGCAGTTCGACTAGCGGGATCATGCGCGAGCAGTTCTTC. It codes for CASSSTSGIMREQFF.

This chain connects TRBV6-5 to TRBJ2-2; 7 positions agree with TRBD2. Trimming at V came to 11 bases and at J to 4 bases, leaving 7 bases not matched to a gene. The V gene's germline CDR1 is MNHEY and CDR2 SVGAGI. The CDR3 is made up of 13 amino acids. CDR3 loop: CAGREEGTGELFF. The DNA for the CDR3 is TGTGCCGGGAGGGAGGAGGGCACCGGGGAGCTGTTTTTT.

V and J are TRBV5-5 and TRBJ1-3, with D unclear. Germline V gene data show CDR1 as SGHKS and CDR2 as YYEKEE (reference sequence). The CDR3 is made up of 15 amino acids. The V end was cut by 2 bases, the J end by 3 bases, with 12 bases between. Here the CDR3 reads CASSFQVAIGNTIYF. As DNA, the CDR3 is TGTGCCAGCAGCTTTCAGGTGGCGATTGGAAACACCATATATTTT. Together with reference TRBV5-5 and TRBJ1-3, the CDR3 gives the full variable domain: DAGVTQSPTHLIKTRGQQVTLRCSPISGHKSVSWYQQVLGQGPQFIFQYYEKEERGRGNFPDRFSARQFPNYSSELNVNALLLGDSALYLCASSFQVAIGNTIYFGEGSWLTVV.